Given below is one T cell receptor beta chain in context. These data are taken from a study of blood T cell repertoires in COVID-19. Membership in each cohort depended on participant-reported clinical history. The method was immunoSEQ multiplex PCR; TCRdb's version includes in-frame clones alone and lacks a portion of them. This table holds fewer than 400,000 clones, roughly 88% found once. The clonotype originates from a man aged 25 to 40 who had recovered from COVID-19. Sequencing was performed on PBMCs or T cells enriched from blood (not recorded which).

The CDR3 here is CASRRQGAGEKLFF. In DNA form, the CDR3 reads TGTGCCAGCAGGCGCCAAGGGGCCGGGGAAAAACTGTTTTTT. The chain has TRBV27 and TRBJ1-4; D perhaps matches TRBD1 (5 bases). Germline values: CDR1 MNHEY, CDR2 SMNVEV (reference sequence). The CDR3 runs to 14 residues. V was shortened by 6 bases and J by 8 bases, with 16 bases between the two germline ends.